Listed below are T cell receptor beta chains from one sample, sequenced in a study of beta chain features in type 1 diabetes. Generated by immunoSEQ multiplex PCR, the TCRdb table keeps only in-frame clones and is missing some. This table has fewer than 500,000 clones, 11% to 15% appearing once. The sample taken for sequencing was naive CD4+ T cells from blood. These receptors all stem from a man aged 25 to 40 in good health. The CDR3 runs from the conserved cysteine through the conserved F or W.

TRBV10-3	TRBJ2-3	CAISGGDTQYF
TRBV2	TRBJ1-2	CASYTKKRTGLYGYTF
TRBV4-3	TRBJ2-1	CASSRELGLNEQFF
TRBV7-2	TRBJ2-1	CASSPRSGWLAGGYEQFF
TRBV29-1	TRBJ2-1	CSVAGAAESGHFF
TRBV19	TRBJ2-5	CASGPFGAEGTQYF
TRBV4-2	TRBJ2-1	CASSQRAGDYNEQFF
TRBV27	TRBJ2-1	CASSFDRVTYNEQFF
TRBV7-9	TRBJ2-2	CAREIEVVKGTGELFF
TRBV29-1	TRBJ2-5	CSVASSTGQETQYF
TRBV7-9	TRBJ2-1	CASSIQTGLYYSYNEQFF
TRBV10-1	TRBJ2-3	CASSGGQGPGTDTQYF
TRBV29-1	TRBJ1-1	CSAGGALGTEAFF
TRBV29-1	TRBJ2-6	CSVEDWEETGANVLTF
TRBV30	TRBJ1-2	CAWMGVGQAYGYTF
TRBV18	TRBJ2-7	CASSPPGVTGSYEQYF
TRBV4-3	TRBJ2-3	CASSQDGLAGDTSTDTQYF
TRBV29-1	TRBJ1-1	CSVGYLQGNTEAFF
TRBV9	TRBJ2-3	CASSVGSGQGPTDTQYF
TRBV9	TRBJ1-2	CASSVDAGYYGYTF
TRBV9	TRBJ2-1	CASSVAGAGEPLVF
TRBV7-9	TRBJ2-1	CSSSPRSSGRIDEQFF
TRBV18	TRBJ2-1	CASSPSTNEQFF
TRBV4-1	TRBJ2-1	CASSQPASRNEQFF
TRBV19	TRBJ2-2	CASGSGGNTGELFF
TRBV6-5	TRBJ2-1	CASNKAGGRNEQFF